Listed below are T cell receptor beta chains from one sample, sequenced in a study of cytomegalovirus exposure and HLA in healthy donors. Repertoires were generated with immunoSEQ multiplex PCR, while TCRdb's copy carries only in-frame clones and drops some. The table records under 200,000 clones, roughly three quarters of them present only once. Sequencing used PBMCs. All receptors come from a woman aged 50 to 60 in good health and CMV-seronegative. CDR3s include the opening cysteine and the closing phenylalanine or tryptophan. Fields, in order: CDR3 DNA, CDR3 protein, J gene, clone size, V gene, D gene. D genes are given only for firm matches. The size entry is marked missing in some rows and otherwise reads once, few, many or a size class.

CDR3 DNA: TGTGCCAGCAGTGGGCTAGCGGGGGGCGATACGCAGTATTTT
CDR3 protein: CASSGLAGGDTQYF
J gene: TRBJ2-3
clone size: .
V gene: TRBV2
D gene: TRBD2

CDR3 DNA: TGTGCCAGCAGTAACAGGCTCATGGACGAGCAGTACTTC
CDR3 protein: CASSNRLMDEQYF
J gene: TRBJ2-7
clone size: .
V gene: TRBV27
D gene: .

CDR3 DNA: TGTGCCAGCAGCGTAGGAGGTTATGGGGCCAACGTCCTGACTTTC
CDR3 protein: CASSVGGYGANVLTF
J gene: TRBJ2-6
clone size: .
V gene: TRBV9
D gene: .

CDR3 DNA: TGTGCCAGCAGTTTTATAAGGCAGGGTCCCTACAATGAGCAGTTCTTC
CDR3 protein: CASSFIRQGPYNEQFF
J gene: TRBJ2-1
clone size: .
V gene: TRBV27
D gene: .

CDR3 DNA: TGTGCCAGCAGCTTTAACAGGGAAGGCTACACCTTC
CDR3 protein: CASSFNREGYTF
J gene: TRBJ1-2
clone size: once
V gene: TRBV7-9
D gene: .

CDR3 DNA: TGTGCCAGCATCCCCCAGGGGTTCCCCAACTTCTACTACAATGAGCAGTTCTTC
CDR3 protein: CASIPQGFPNFYYNEQFF
J gene: TRBJ2-1
clone size: .
V gene: TRBV28
D gene: .

CDR3 DNA: TGCAGCGTTGAGCCCAGGGTAATCCACAATGAGCAGTTCTTC
CDR3 protein: CSVEPRVIHNEQFF
J gene: TRBJ2-1
clone size: .
V gene: TRBV29-1
D gene: .

CDR3 DNA: TGTGCCAGCAGCCTTAGCGGGGGGATAGCAGATACGCAGTATTTT
CDR3 protein: CASSLSGGIADTQYF
J gene: TRBJ2-3
clone size: once
V gene: TRBV7-6
D gene: TRBD2

CDR3 DNA: TGTGCCAGCAGTTACAGGGGGGGGAGGTGGACCGGGGAGCTGTTTTTT
CDR3 protein: CASSYRGGRWTGELFF
J gene: TRBJ2-2
clone size: .
V gene: TRBV27
D gene: .

CDR3 DNA: TGTGCCAGCAGGGAAACAGGGGCTGGGGCCAACGTCCTGACTTTC
CDR3 protein: CASRETGAGANVLTF
J gene: TRBJ2-6
clone size: .
V gene: TRBV28
D gene: TRBD1

CDR3 DNA: TGTGCCAGCGCAGGGACAGGGTGGAACACTGAAGCTTTCTTT
CDR3 protein: CASAGTGWNTEAFF
J gene: TRBJ1-1
clone size: .
V gene: TRBV6-1
D gene: TRBD1

CDR3 DNA: TGTGCCAGCAGTAGGGGAGGGGGGATTTATGGCTACACCTTC
CDR3 protein: CASSRGGGIYGYTF
J gene: TRBJ1-2
clone size: .
V gene: TRBV27
D gene: .

CDR3 DNA: TGCAGTGCAGGGACAACTAGCAATCAGCCCCAGCATTTT
CDR3 protein: CSAGTTSNQPQHF
J gene: TRBJ1-5
clone size: .
V gene: TRBV29-1
D gene: .